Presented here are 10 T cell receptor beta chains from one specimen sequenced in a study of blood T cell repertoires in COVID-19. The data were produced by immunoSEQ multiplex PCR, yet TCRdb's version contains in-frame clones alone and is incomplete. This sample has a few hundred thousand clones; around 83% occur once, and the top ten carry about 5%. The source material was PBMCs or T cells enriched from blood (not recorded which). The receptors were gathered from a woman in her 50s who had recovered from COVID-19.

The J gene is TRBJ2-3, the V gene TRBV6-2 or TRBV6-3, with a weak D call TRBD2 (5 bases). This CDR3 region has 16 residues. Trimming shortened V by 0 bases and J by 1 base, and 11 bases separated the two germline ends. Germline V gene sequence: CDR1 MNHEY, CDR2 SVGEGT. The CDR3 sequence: CASSYSTGVGTDTQYF. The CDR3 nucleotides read TGTGCCAGCAGTTACTCCACCGGGGTAGGCACAGATACGCAGTATTTT.

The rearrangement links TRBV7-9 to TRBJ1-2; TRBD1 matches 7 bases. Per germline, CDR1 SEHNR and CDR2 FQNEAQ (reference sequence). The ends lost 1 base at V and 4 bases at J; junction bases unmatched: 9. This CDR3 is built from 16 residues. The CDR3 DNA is TGTGCCAGCAGCTTAGAGAAAAGTACAGGGGCCTATGGCTACACCTTC. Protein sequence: CASSLEKSTGAYGYTF.

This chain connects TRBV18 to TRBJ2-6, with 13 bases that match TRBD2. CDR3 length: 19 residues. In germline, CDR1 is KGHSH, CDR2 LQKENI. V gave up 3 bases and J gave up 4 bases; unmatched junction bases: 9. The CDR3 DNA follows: TGTGCCAGCTCACCGCAACTAGCGGGAGGGCCCCGGGGGGCCAACGTCCTGACTTTC. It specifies CASSPQLAGGPRGANVLTF.

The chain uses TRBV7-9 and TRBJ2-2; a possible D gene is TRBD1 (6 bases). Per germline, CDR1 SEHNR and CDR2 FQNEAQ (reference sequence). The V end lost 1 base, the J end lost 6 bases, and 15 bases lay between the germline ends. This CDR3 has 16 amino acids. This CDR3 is CASSLEVGRGAGELFF. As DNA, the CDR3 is TGTGCCAGCAGCTTAGAAGTCGGCAGGGGAGCCGGGGAGCTGTTTTTT. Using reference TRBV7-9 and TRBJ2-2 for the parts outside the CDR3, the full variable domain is DTGVSQNPRHKITKRGQNVTFRCDPISEHNRLYWYRQTLGQGPEFLTYFQNEAQLEKSRLLSDRFSAERPKGSFSTLEIQRTEQGDSAMYLCASSLEVGRGAGELFFGEGSRLTVL.

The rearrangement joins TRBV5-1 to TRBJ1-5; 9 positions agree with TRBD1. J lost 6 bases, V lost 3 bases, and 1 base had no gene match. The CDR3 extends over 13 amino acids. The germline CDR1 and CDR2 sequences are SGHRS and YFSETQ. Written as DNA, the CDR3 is TGCGCCAGCAGCTGGGGACAGGGTCAGCCCCAGCATTTT. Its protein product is CASSWGQGQPQHF.

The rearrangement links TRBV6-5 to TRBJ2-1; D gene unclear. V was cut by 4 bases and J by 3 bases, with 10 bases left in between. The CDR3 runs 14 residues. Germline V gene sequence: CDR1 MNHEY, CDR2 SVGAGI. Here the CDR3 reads CASSSYSLYNEQFF. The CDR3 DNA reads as TGTGCCAGCAGTTCCTATTCCCTCTACAATGAGCAGTTCTTC.

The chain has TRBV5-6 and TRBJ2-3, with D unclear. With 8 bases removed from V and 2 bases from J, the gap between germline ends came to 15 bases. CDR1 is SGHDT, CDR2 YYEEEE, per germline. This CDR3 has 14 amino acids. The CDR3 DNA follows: TGTGCCAGTTCGACCGACTTCTCCACAGATACGCAGTATTTT. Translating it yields CASSTDFSTDTQYF.

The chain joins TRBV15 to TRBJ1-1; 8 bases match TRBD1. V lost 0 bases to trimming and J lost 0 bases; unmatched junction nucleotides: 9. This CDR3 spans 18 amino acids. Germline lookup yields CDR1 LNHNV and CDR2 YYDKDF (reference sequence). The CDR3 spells CATSRDWIQGAMNTEAFF. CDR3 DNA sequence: TGTGCCACCAGCAGAGATTGGATCCAGGGGGCAATGAACACTGAAGCTTTCTTT. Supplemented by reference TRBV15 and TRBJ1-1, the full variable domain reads DAMVIQNPRYQVTQFGKPVTLSCSQTLNHNVMYWYQQKSSQAPKLLFHYYDKDFNNEADTPDNFQSRRPNTSFCFLDIRSPGLGDTAMYLCATSRDWIQGAMNTEAFFGQGTRLTVV.

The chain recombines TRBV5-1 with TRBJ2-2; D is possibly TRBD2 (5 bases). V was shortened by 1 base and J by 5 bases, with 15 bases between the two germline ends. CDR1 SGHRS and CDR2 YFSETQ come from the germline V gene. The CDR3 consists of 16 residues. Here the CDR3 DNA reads TGCGCCAGCAGCTTGTTCGGGGATCGGAGGACCGGGGAGCTGTTTTTT. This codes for CASSLFGDRRTGELFF.

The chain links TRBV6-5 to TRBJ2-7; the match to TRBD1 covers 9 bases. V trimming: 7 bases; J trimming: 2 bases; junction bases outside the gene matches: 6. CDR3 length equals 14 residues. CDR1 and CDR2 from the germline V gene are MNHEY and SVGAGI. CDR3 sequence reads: CASKNRGLTYEQYF. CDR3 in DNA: TGTGCCAGCAAGAACAGGGGGCTAACCTACGAGCAGTACTTC.